Given below is one T cell receptor (beta chain) in context. This sample is part of a study of blood T cell repertoires in COVID-19. Overall study: Samples taken during acute and convalescent COVID-19 were collected in the United States, Italy and Spain. Nucleic acid was either cDNA or gDNA, and it came from T cells, B-cell-depleted T cells, or PBMCs.

Only in-frame clones appear in the TCRdb table, and some are missing; sequencing was by immunoSEQ multiplex PCR. The repertoire holds approximately 210,000 clones, with around 82% as singletons. This CDR3 contains 13 residues. Trimming pared 3 bases from V and 5 bases from J, leaving 8 bases between. This chain connects TRBV12-3 or TRBV12-4 to TRBJ1-5; D is possibly TRBD1 (5 bases). The TCR originated in a man under 40 with acute COVID-19. What was sequenced was PBMCs or T cells enriched from blood (not recorded which). CDR3 nucleotides: TGTGCCAGCAGTTTTCAGGGCCATCAGCCCCAGCATTTT. Protein: CASSFQGHQPQHF.